Given below is one TCR beta chain in context. Its antigen is still unknown. Qualities for individual bases were not recorded, and no much larger clone is one base off. The germline V gene provides CDR1 SGHVS and CDR2 FQNEAQ. Reading from cysteine to phenylalanine, the CDR3 counts 17 amino acids. The kept DNA is CDR3 alone, 51 bases in frame from the first base. Between the V and J ends, shortened by 3 bases and 0 bases respectively, the junction contains 16 bases. This sample was taken from a study of shared T cell receptors in the human thymus (dated by TCRdb to about 2021). In terms of the full investigation: The study examined how self-reactive, shared T-cell receptor alpha chains are generated in the human thymus.

Library preparation used the immunoSEQ multiplex PCR assay. Sourced from immuneACCESS, this table was stored by TCRdb with only in-frame sequences that have V and J called. A share of the clones is absent; for the studies checked, an unresolved V gene accounts for under half, and the remainder has no known explanation. The sample data list 700,000 or so clones, and 80% to 90% of these were observed just once. The top ten clones comprise more than 0.01% of the sample. The sample was also linked to a second study, of human thymus T cells. The second publication reports: The donors were immunologically healthy infants in Finland who had open corrective cardiac surgery for congenital heart defects. The thymus tissue came from surgical resects taken out during corrective cardiac surgery. V and J gene segment usage appeared biased in both thymic and peripheral blood repertoires. The related research reported highly overlapping thymic TCR repertoires among unrelated individuals. The study described the TCR alpha and beta repertoires in about eight infant thymus samples and a few matching peripheral blood samples. Donor ages ranging from roughly 6 to 250 days were recorded, and 5 or 6 male and two female infants were included in the cohort. Thymocytes were mechanically released from the tissue and were stored as pellets of roughly 9.5-34 million cells at -70 degrees C. A QIAsymphony instrument was used to extract genomic DNA from frozen cell pellets. The immunoSEQ multiplex PCR assay was used to amplify the TCRB and TCRAD loci from a standardized quantity of quality-controlled genomic DNA. Amplicons spanned the V(D)J region at a length sufficient to cover the CDR3 and identify V and J genes. Through the commercial immunoSEQ service, the amplicons were sequenced on an Illumina platform. Corrections for primer bias and sequencing errors followed previously described methods, while TCRAD and TCRB definitions were based on the IMGT database. immunoSEQ Analyzer 3.0 and VDJTools were used for repertoire analysis, which covered basic statistics, V/J segment usage, diversity estimates, rarefaction and pairwise overlap. Chao1, ChaoE, Efron-Thisted, Shannon and inverse Simpson indices were used to estimate diversity, which was also estimated on datasets down-sampled to the smallest sample. Repertoire overlap was assessed by strict matching of CDR3 nucleotide sequence, V gene and J gene, and clustering was done by Jaccard-based multidimensional scaling. On average, thymus samples yielded some 810,000 unique TCRB clonotypes, whereas blood samples yielded some 85,000.

The receptor's source is a girl under two years old with a congenital heart defect. Donor details come from another sample of the same person, matched by shared clones. The sequenced sample consisted of thymocytes. In this chain, TRBV7-8 is recombined with TRBJ2-3, with a tentative D gene TRBD1 over 6 matching bases. The nucleotides are TGTGCCAGCAGCTTCCTAATGACAGGCCTTAGCACAGATACGCAGTATTTT. Translated, it reads CASSFLMTGLSTDTQYF.